The subject of this entry is one T cell receptor (beta chain). This sample was taken from a study of blood T cell repertoires in COVID-19. Per germline, CDR1 SNHLY and CDR2 FYNNEI. The CDR3 runs to 13 residues. V lost 8 bases to trimming and J lost 1 base, with 12 bases between them. The assay was immunoSEQ multiplex PCR, and TCRdb's table has in-frame clones only and misses some. This sample yields about 400,000 clones, of which about 89% are seen a single time; about 4.3% belongs to the top ten. The chain links TRBV2 to TRBJ2-7; D may be TRBD1 (5 bases). This clonotype was obtained from a woman in her thirties with acute or convalescent COVID-19. Sequenced material: peripheral blood. In DNA form, the CDR3 reads TGTGCCAGCCGGTGGGCAGGGTCCTACGAGCAGTACTTC. Its translation: CASRWAGSYEQYF.